The clone carrying this TCR beta chain has ten or more counts. One entry per CDR3 protein results from TCRdb running MiXCR on the 5' RACE reads. The sample records about 120,000 distinct CDR3 sequences, 9% to 15% being singletons. Time point reported: blood at routine non-recurrence follow-up after resection. No cells were sorted before sequencing. The whole RNA sequenced was extracted from tumor, nontumor lung or frozen PBMC. This specimen belongs to a study of spatial heterogeneity in lung cancer. The overall study: Samples came from some 73 TRACERx patients with untreated early-stage lung cancer.

Germline lookup yields CDR1 DFQATT and CDR2 SNEGSKA (reference sequence). The CDR3 is 18 residues long. Losses at the gene ends were 3 bases for V and 3 bases for J; bases not matched to a gene: 10. The specimen comprised PBMCs, sampled at follow-up. The rearrangement uses TRBV20-1 and TRBJ2-1, with 14 bases aligning to TRBD2. The receptor comes from a male donor with early-stage non-small cell lung cancer. The CDR3 is CSASPGLAGVNYYNEQFF. CDR3 in DNA: TGCAGTGCTAGCCCGGGACTAGCGGGGGTAAACTACTACAATGAGCAGTTCTTC.